This note documents a single TCR beta chain sequence. Its antigen remains unknown. These data are taken from a study of CD8+ T cells in alopecia areata. Study summary: Treatment of the treated patients consisted of oral tofacitinib, 5 to 10 mg twice daily. Treated patients were scored for severity by percent of scalp affected. The study, taken as a whole, reports: The study found tofacitinib significantly decreased scalp clonality and expanded CD8+ clones among the top 100.

The authors extracted RNA and reverse transcribed it into cDNA as the sequencing template. Clones were read by immunoSEQ multiplex PCR, and TCRdb kept only the in-frame ones, dropping some. The sample includes some 170,000 clones, around 58% of them seen just once. Specified treatment: oral pan-JAK inhibitor, 5-10 mg twice daily. Collected material from alopecia areata patients comprised lesional scalp punch biopsies and peripheral blood. Sequencing was performed on CD4+ T cells sorted from blood, taken between weeks 55 and 65, from a patient treated with tofacitinib. The sequence came from a human donor with alopecia areata.

The CDR3 DNA is TGCGCCAGCAGCCAGGGACTGGCACCTCCCTACCAAGAGACCCAGTACTTC. Translated: CASSQGLAPPYQETQYF. The chain recombines TRBV4-1 with TRBJ2-5; tentative D call: TRBD2 (6 bases). This CDR3 contains 17 residues. The germline CDR1 and CDR2 sequences are MGHRA and YSYEKL. V was shortened by 3 bases and J by 0 bases, with 17 bases between the two germline ends.